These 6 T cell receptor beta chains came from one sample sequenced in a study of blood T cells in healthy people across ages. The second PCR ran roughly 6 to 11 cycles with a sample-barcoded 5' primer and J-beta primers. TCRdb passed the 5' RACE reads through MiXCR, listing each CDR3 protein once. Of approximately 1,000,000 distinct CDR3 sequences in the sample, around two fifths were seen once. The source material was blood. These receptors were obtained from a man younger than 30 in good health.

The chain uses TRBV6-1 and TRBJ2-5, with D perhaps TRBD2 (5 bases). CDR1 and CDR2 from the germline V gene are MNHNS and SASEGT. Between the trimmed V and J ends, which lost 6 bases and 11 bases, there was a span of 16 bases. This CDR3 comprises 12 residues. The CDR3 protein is CASSDGGYGQYF. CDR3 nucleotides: TGTGCCAGCAGCGACGGAGGATACGGGCAGTACTTC.

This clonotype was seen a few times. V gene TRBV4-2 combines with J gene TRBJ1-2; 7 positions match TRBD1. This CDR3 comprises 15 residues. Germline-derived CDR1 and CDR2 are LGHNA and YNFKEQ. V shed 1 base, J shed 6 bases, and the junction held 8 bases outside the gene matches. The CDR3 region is CASSQATGRFDGYTF. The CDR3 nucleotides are TGTGCCAGCAGCCAAGCGACAGGGAGGTTCGATGGCTACACCTTC.

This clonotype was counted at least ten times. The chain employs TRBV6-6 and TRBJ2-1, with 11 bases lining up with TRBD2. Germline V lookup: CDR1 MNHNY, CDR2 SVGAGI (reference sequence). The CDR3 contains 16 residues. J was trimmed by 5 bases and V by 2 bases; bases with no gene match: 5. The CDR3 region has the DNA TGTGCCAGCAGTTACGGGGGGACTAGCGGCCACAATGAGCAGTTCTTC. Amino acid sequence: CASSYGGTSGHNEQFF.

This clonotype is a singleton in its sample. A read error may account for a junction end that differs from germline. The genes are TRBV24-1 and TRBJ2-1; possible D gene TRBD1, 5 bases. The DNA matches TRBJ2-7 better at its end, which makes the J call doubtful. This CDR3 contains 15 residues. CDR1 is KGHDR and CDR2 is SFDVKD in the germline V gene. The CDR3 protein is CTTSSSGFSYNEQYF. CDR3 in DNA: TGTACCACCTCGAGCTCAGGGTTCTCCTACAATGAGCAGTACTTC.

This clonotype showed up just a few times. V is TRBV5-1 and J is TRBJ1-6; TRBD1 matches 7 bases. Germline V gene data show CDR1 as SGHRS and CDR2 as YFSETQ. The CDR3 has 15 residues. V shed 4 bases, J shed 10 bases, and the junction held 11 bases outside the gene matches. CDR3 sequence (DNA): TGCGCCAGCAGCCTTCCGCGACAGGGTTACTCACCCCTCCACTTT. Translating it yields CASSLPRQGYSPLHF.

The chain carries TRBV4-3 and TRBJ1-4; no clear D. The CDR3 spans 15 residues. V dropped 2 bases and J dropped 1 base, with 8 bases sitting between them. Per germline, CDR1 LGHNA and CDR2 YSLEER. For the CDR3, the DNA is TGCGCCAGCAGCCAACGACCCGGAACTAATGAAAAACTGTTTTTT. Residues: CASSQRPGTNEKLFF.